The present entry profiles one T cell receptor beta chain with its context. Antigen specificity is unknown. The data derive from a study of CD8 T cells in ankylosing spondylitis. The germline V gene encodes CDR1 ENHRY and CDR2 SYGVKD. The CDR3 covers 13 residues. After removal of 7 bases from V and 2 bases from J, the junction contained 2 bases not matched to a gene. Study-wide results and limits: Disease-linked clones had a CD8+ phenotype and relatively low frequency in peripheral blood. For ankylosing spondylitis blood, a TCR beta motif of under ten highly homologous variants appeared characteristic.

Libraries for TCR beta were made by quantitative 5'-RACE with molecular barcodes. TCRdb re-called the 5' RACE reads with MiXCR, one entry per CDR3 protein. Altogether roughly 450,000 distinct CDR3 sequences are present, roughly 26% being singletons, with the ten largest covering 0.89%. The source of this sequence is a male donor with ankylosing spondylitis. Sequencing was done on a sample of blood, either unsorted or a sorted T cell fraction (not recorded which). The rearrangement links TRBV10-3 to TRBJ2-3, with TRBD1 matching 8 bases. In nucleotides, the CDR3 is TGTGCCATCATGGGACAGGTCACAGATACGCAGTATTTT. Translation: CAIMGQVTDTQYF.